A single sample is the source of the 8 T cell receptor beta chains below, sequenced in a study of cytomegalovirus exposure and HLA in healthy donors. With 60 Vbeta and 13 Jbeta primers, the PCR was carried out. Using immunoSEQ multiplex PCR, the repertoire was profiled, and TCRdb retains in-frame clones only, with some absent. The sample comprises nearly 110,000 clones, around 85% of which are singletons, and approximately 2.4% rests with the top ten. Source material: PBMCs. The receptors were sampled from a young man in good health and CMV-seronegative.

CDR3 amino acids: CASSRGGYNEQFF. DNA of the CDR3: TGTGCCAGCAGTCGCGGGGGCTACAATGAGCAGTTCTTC. The chain joins TRBV7-6 to TRBJ2-1, with 7 bases lining up with TRBD2. The V gene's germline CDR1 is SGHVS and CDR2 FNYEAQ. The trim removed 6 bases at V and 3 bases at J, leaving 2 bases unmatched. This CDR3 region has 13 residues. Based on the CDR3 plus reference TRBV7-6 and TRBJ2-1, the full variable domain is GAGVSQSPRYKVTKRGQDVALRCDPISGHVSLYWYRQALGQGPEFLTYFNYEAQQDKSGLPNDRFSAERPEGSISTLTIQRTEQRDSAMYRCASSRGGYNEQFFGPGTRLTVL.

The chain recombines TRBV5-1 with TRBJ1-1, with D possibly TRBD1 on 6 matching bases. The CDR3 spans 15 residues. Looked up from germline, CDR1 is SGHRS and CDR2 is YFSETQ. Trimming left V 7 bases short and J 2 bases short, with 18 bases between. The CDR3, as DNA: TGCGCCAGCCATGATCCCGGGACACTTAACACTGAAGCTTTCTTT. Residues: CASHDPGTLNTEAFF.

The CDR3 DNA reads as TGCGCCAGCAGCCAAGATCTGAGCATCGGCGGGGAGCTGTTTTTT. Its protein is CASSQDLSIGGELFF. V and J are TRBV4-1 and TRBJ2-2; no clear D gene. Germline values: CDR1 MGHRA, CDR2 YSYEKL. CDR3 size: 15 residues. The germline V and J ends were trimmed by 0 bases and 7 bases, with 12 bases remaining between them.

The rearrangement links TRBV10-3 to TRBJ1-4, with D possibly matching TRBD1 (5 bases). This CDR3 has 12 amino acids. V was trimmed by 5 bases and J by 8 bases, leaving 9 bases between them. Germline values: CDR1 ENHRY, CDR2 SYGVKD. CDR3 protein: CAISMGGEKLFF. The CDR3 DNA follows: TGTGCCATCAGTATGGGGGGGGAAAAACTGTTTTTT.

The chain is built from TRBV28 and TRBJ1-5, with D tentatively TRBD1 (5 bases). The germline V gene encodes CDR1 MDHEN and CDR2 SYDVKM. CDR3 length: 15 amino acids. The V gene lost 8 bases and the J gene lost 6 bases, with 20 bases spanning the gap. In nucleotides, the CDR3 is TGTGCCAGCCATGACCAGCGCGGAGACAGTCAGCCCCAGCATTTT. It codes for CASHDQRGDSQPQHF.

The rearrangement uses TRBV2 and TRBJ2-5; the D is unclear. Per the germline V gene, CDR1 is SNHLY and CDR2 is FYNNEI. Trimming removed 6 bases at V and 5 bases at J, with 19 bases between. The CDR3 extends over 15 amino acids. In nucleotides, the CDR3 is TGTGCCAGCAGATCCCGGTCAATGGGCCACGAGACCCAGTACTTC. It is translated as CASRSRSMGHETQYF.

The rearrangement joins TRBV7-3 to TRBJ2-1; 11 positions agree with TRBD2. The CDR3 sequence is 12 residues long. Germline V gene data show CDR1 as SGHTA and CDR2 as FQGTGA. The V gene end was trimmed by 5 bases and the J gene end by 11 bases; junction bases not matched to a gene: 2. CDR3 nucleotides: TGTGCCAGCAGCCAGACTAGCGGGAAGCAGTTCTTC. It translates to CASSQTSGKQFF.

The CDR3 is CASSAASATVMNEQFF. As DNA, the CDR3 is TGTGCCAGCAGTGCTGCGAGCGCTACCGTTATGAATGAGCAGTTCTTC. The rearrangement uses TRBV6-4 and TRBJ2-1; D unclear. CDR1 is MRHNA, CDR2 SNTAGT, per germline. CDR3 length: 16 residues. V was shortened by 4 bases and J by 7 bases, with 20 bases between the two germline ends.